This entry lists 10 T cell receptor beta chains sequenced from one sample in a study of post-analysis software for immune sequencing data. Findings and caveats of the study: The study found TRBV5-6, TRBV5-1 and TRBV20-1 among roughly 5 TRBV segments more frequent in patients than controls.

Each TCR beta cDNA library carried unique molecular identifiers. TCRdb reanalysed the PCR reads using MiXCR and keeps one entry per CDR3 protein. The sample consists of fewer than 850,000 distinct CDR3 sequences, 25% to 30% of them appearing once. Their antigens are not known. Material for sequencing was blood. Source of these receptors: a girl under 18 with multiple sclerosis.

This clonotype was detected only a few times. V usage is TRBV11-2 and J usage is TRBJ1-4; D is unclear. Per the germline V gene, CDR1 is SGHAT and CDR2 is FQNNGV. V shed 0 bases and J shed 2 bases, with 7 bases lying between them. This CDR3 comprises 15 residues. This chain's CDR3 is CASSLEARTNEKLFF. DNA for the CDR3: TGTGCCAGCAGCTTAGAAGCTAGGACTAATGAAAAACTGTTTTTT.

This clonotype showed up just a few times. This rearrangement joins TRBV28 to TRBJ2-7; 11 nucleotides match TRBD1. Germline V gene lookup returns CDR1 MDHEN and CDR2 SYDVKM. V gave up 3 bases and J gave up 5 bases; unmatched junction bases: 6. The CDR3 has 15 residues. CDR3 sequence: CASSFRRTGGDEQYF. CDR3 coding DNA: TGTGCCAGCAGTTTCCGAAGGACAGGGGGCGACGAGCAGTACTTC. The full variable domain, in which reference TRBV28 and TRBJ2-7 provide the parts outside the CDR3, is DVKVTQSSRYLVKRTGEKVFLECVQDMDHENMFWYRQDPGLGLRLIYFSYDVKMKEKGDIPEGYSVSREKKERFSLILESASTNQTSMYLCASSFRRTGGDEQYFGPGTRLTVT.

This clonotype turned up a few times. The chain carries TRBV5-1 and TRBJ2-5, with D maybe TRBD2 (6 bases). The germline V gene encodes CDR1 SGHRS and CDR2 YFSETQ. The CDR3 totals 16 residues. With 1 base removed from V and 4 bases from J, the gap between germline ends came to 17 bases. CDR3 in amino acids: CASSLSLREVRETQYF. The CDR3 bases are TGCGCCAGCAGCTTGTCTCTCAGGGAGGTTCGAGAGACCCAGTACTTC.

The DNA for the CDR3 is TGTGCCAGCAGCGTAATGGGGCTAGCGGGACCCCACGAGCAGTACTTC. Amino acids: CASSVMGLAGPHEQYF. The V call is TRBV7-2, the J call TRBJ2-7; 9 positions agree with TRBD2. Germline trimming cut 5 bases from V and 5 bases from J; bases unmatched to any gene: 13. CDR1 SGHTA and CDR2 FQGNSA come from the germline V gene. The CDR3 is made up of 16 amino acids.

In its sample, this clonotype was seen once. The chain recombines TRBV7-2 with TRBJ1-6; D remains ambiguous. CDR1 SGHTA and CDR2 FQGNSA come from the germline V gene. The ends were cut back, 4 bases at V and 7 bases at J, with 14 bases in the middle. The CDR3 has 15 residues. The CDR3 reads CASSSGPIENSPLHF. The CDR3 region has the DNA TGTGCCAGCAGCTCCGGGCCCATCGAGAATTCACCCCTCCACTTT.

This clonotype was found a few times. CDR3 loop: CSARGFLPSGSMADTQYF. The CDR3 DNA reads TGCAGTGCTAGAGGATTTCTACCTAGCGGGAGTATGGCAGATACGCAGTATTTT. The gene calls are TRBV20-1 and TRBJ2-3; 10 bases line up with TRBD2. There are 18 residues in the CDR3. CDR1 and CDR2 (germline): DFQATT, SNEGSKA (reference sequence). V dropped 1 base and J dropped 4; count of bases not matched to a gene: 14.

This clonotype occurred a few times. The J gene is TRBJ2-5, the V gene TRBV3-1; D unclear. The CDR3 contains 15 residues. The V and J ends lost 7 bases and 5 bases respectively, with 20 bases between them. Per germline, CDR1 LGHDT and CDR2 YNNKEL (reference sequence). CDR3 in DNA: TGTGCCAGCACCTCCTCCCCCTCGGGCACGGAGACCCAGTACTTC. It encodes CASTSSPSGTETQYF.

The genes are TRBV28 and TRBJ1-5, with no clear D. Germline V CDR1 and CDR2: MDHEN, SYDVKM. The CDR3 loop spans 16 amino acids. Trimming took off 4 bases at V and 2 bases at J, with 15 bases between the two ends. The CDR3 sequence: CASSYGVPSGNQPQHF. The CDR3 region has the DNA TGTGCCAGCAGTTACGGAGTCCCGTCTGGCAATCAGCCCCAGCATTTT.

J is TRBJ2-5 and V is TRBV10-3; 8 nucleotides line up with TRBD1. The CDR3 loop spans 15 amino acids. J lost 1 base, V lost 4 bases, and 5 bases had no gene match. Germline V gives CDR1 ENHRY, CDR2 SYGVKD. CDR3 coding DNA: TGTGCCATCAGTGCCTCGGGACAGGCCCAAGAGACCCAGTACTTC. It encodes CAISASGQAQETQYF.

Only a few counts were recorded for this clonotype. V gene TRBV6-1 combines with J gene TRBJ2-1; 7 bases agree with TRBD2. This CDR3 region has 15 residues. Germline CDR1 reads MNHNS; CDR2 reads SASEGT. With 5 bases clipped from V and 6 bases from J, the junction kept 10 bases outside the gene matches. The CDR3 loop is CASSPLGGRANEQFF. The CDR3 nucleotides are TGTGCCAGCAGTCCCCTGGGGGGGAGAGCCAATGAGCAGTTCTTC.